These T cell receptor beta chains were read from a single sample in a study of cytomegalovirus exposure and HLA in healthy donors. The table came from immunoSEQ multiplex PCR; TCRdb's copy has only in-frame clones and leaves some out. Here the sample spans 95,000 to 150,000 clones, about 84% being singletons. The sequencing input was PBMCs. Receptors were obtained from a man aged 40-49 years in good health and CMV-seronegative. CDR3s include the opening cysteine and the closing phenylalanine or tryptophan. The order of the fields is V gene, D gene, J gene, clone size, CDR3 protein, CDR3 DNA. A D gene is named only where the DNA matches it firmly. Some rows mark clone size as missing; the rest say once, few, many or name a class of expanded clone.

>TRBV27|TRBD1|TRBJ1-1|-
CASSFLDRRTEAFF
TGTGCCAGCAGTTTCCTGGACAGGCGGACTGAAGCTTTCTTT
>TRBV4-2|-|TRBJ1-3|-
CATSLKWSISGNTIYF
TGTGCCACCTCCCTGAAATGGTCTATCTCTGGAAACACCATATATTTT
>TRBV7-9|-|TRBJ1-2|-
CASSLVGLNYTDYGYTF
TGTGCCAGCAGCTTAGTTGGGTTAAACTATACCGACTATGGCTACACCTTC
>TRBV2|-|TRBJ2-3|-
CASSALNTDTQYF
TGTGCCAGCAGTGCCCTAAACACAGATACGCAGTATTTT
>TRBV29-1|-|TRBJ1-1|-
CSAAVTGTNTEAFF
TGCAGCGCTGCCGTTACAGGGACGAACACTGAAGCTTTCTTT
>TRBV2|-|TRBJ2-5|-
CASTRSGPGTQYF
TGTGCCAGCACCCGTAGCGGTCCTGGGACCCAGTACTTC
>TRBV10-3|TRBD1|TRBJ1-1|few
CAISELGQKIEAFF
TGTGCCATCAGTGAATTGGGACAGAAGATTGAAGCTTTCTTT
>TRBV19|TRBD1|TRBJ2-2|-
CASSKRQGANTGELFF
TGTGCCAGTAGTAAACGGCAGGGGGCGAACACCGGGGAGCTGTTTTTT
>TRBV18|-|TRBJ1-1|-
CASSPGQSENTEAFF
TGTGCCAGCTCACCAGGGCAGTCGGAGAACACTGAAGCTTTCTTT
>TRBV7-3|TRBD1|TRBJ2-6|-
CASSQRAVTGGSGANGLTF
TGTGCCAGCAGTCAAAGGGCCGTGACAGGGGGCTCTGGGGCCAACGGCCTGACTTTC
>TRBV4-1|-|TRBJ2-3|-
CASSQDSNTDTQYF
TGCGCCAGCAGCCAAGATTCTAACACAGATACGCAGTATTTT
>TRBV5-4|TRBD1|TRBJ2-7|-
CASSLSPGQGALSNSYEQYF
TGTGCCAGCAGCTTGAGTCCGGGACAGGGGGCACTATCTAACTCCTACGAGCAGTACTTC
>TRBV5-1|-|TRBJ2-6|-
CASSLEGQAIFSGANGLTF
TGCGCCAGCAGCTTGGAAGGGCAGGCGATATTCTCTGGGGCCAACGGCCTGACTTTC
>TRBV27|-|TRBJ1-1|-
CASSLIDTNTEAFF
TGTGCCAGCAGTTTAATAGACACGAACACTGAAGCTTTCTTT
>TRBV5-5|TRBD1|TRBJ2-5|-
CASSLSGDRGETQYF
TGTGCCAGCAGCTTATCCGGGGACAGGGGCGAGACCCAGTACTTC
>TRBV27|-|TRBJ1-4|-
CASSASGVQEKLFF
TGTGCCAGCAGTGCCTCAGGGGTTCAGGAAAAACTGTTTTTT
>TRBV5-6|-|TRBJ2-5|-
CASSLVGGYKGETQYF
TGTGCCAGCAGCTTGGTCGGGGGATACAAGGGGGAGACCCAGTACTTC
>TRBV5-1|-|TRBJ1-1|-
CASSSTARGEAFF
TGCGCCAGCAGCTCGACCGCCAGGGGTGAAGCTTTCTTT
>TRBV9|TRBD1|TRBJ2-2|few
CASRGQVGDGELFF
TGTGCCAGCAGGGGACAGGTGGGGGACGGGGAGCTGTTTTTT
>TRBV6-1|TRBD1|TRBJ2-7|-
CASSENATGFYEQYF
TGTGCCAGCAGTGAAAATGCGACAGGGTTCTACGAGCAGTACTTC
>TRBV5-4|TRBD1|TRBJ2-4|-
CASSLEGGQGEIQYF
TGTGCCAGCAGCTTGGAGGGGGGACAGGGAGAGATTCAGTACTTC
>TRBV13|-|TRBJ2-3|-
CASSFQADTDTQYF
TGTGCCAGCAGCTTTCAGGCAGACACAGATACGCAGTATTTT
>TRBV9|-|TRBJ1-6|-
CAGGARSPLHF
TGTGCCGGGGGGGCTAGGTCACCCCTCCACTTT
>TRBV7-8|-|TRBJ1-1|-
CASSLSSTEAFF
TGTGCCAGCAGCCTTAGTAGCACTGAAGCTTTCTTT
>TRBV20-1|-|TRBJ2-5|-
CSAREGGTQYF
TGCAGTGCTAGAGAGGGGGGGACCCAGTACTTC
>TRBV6-1|TRBD1|TRBJ1-2|-
CARRKGAGYGYTF
TGTGCCAGGAGGAAGGGGGCTGGCTATGGCTACACCTTC
>TRBV7-3|-|TRBJ2-7|once
CASSEGPDTYYEQYF
TGTGCCAGCAGCGAAGGGCCGGACACCTACTACGAGCAGTACTTC
>TRBV29-1|-|TRBJ1-2|-
CSVAEGLNYGYTF
TGCAGCGTTGCCGAGGGACTTAACTATGGCTACACCTTC